The 27 T cell receptor beta chains presented below share a single source sample, sequenced in a study of T cells in Graves' hyperthyroidism and ophthalmopathy. Amplified TCR beta CDR3 regions came from RNA transcripts. HTBI primers were employed in a first-round RT-PCR of the TCR CDR3. Each CDR3 protein gets one entry after TCRdb re-called the multiplex PCR reads with MiXCR. Among 600,000 to 750,000 distinct CDR3 sequences, roughly 17% were seen once, and the ten largest hold less than 20%. The sequencing sample was made of blood. The receptor source for this set is a man between 45 and 60 years old with Graves' hyperthyroidism.

Comments on this clonotype: One base away lies a much larger clone, so this may be a sequencing read error. V and J are TRBV6-1 and TRBJ1-5; D remains unclear. Germline CDR1 reads MNHNS; CDR2 reads SASEGT. This CDR3 has 16 residues. V shed 11 bases and J shed 3 bases, with 23 bases lying between them. The CDR3 is CAGIAGPLRDNQPQHF. CDR3 nucleotides: TGTGCCGGCATTGCCGGGCCTCTAAGGGACAATCAGCCCCAGCATTTT.

The rearrangement joins TRBV24-1 to TRBJ2-7; D is possibly TRBD1 (6 bases). V lost 5 bases to trimming and J lost 6 bases, with 19 bases between them. This CDR3 is 15 amino acids long. The germline gives CDR1 KGHDR, CDR2 SFDVKD. This CDR3 is CATSADSLPWGEQYF. The CDR3 region has the DNA TGTGCCACCAGTGCGGACAGCCTCCCATGGGGCGAGCAGTACTTC.

This clonotype was found many times. V and J are TRBV20-1 and TRBJ2-7; D may match TRBD1 or TRBD2 (7 bases each). This CDR3 is 13 amino acids long. Germline V gene data show CDR1 as DFQATT and CDR2 as SNEGSKA (reference sequence). Trimming left V 6 bases short and J 0 bases short, with 12 bases between. The CDR3 DNA is TGCAGTGCCGGGGGGACAGACTCCTACGAGCAGTACTTC. It specifies CSAGGTDSYEQYF.

This clonotype was counted many times. This chain joins TRBV30 and TRBJ2-6; a weak D match, TRBD2 (5 bases). Trimming took 2 bases from V and 0 from J, leaving 11 bases between them. The CDR3 runs to 16 residues. From germline, CDR1 is GTSNPN and CDR2 SVGIG (reference sequence). CDR3: CAWSLGLISGANVLTF. Here the CDR3 DNA reads TGTGCCTGGAGTCTAGGACTGATCTCTGGGGCCAACGTCCTGACTTTC.

In this sample, this clonotype turned up many times. CDR3 sequence reads: CASSIGGSDTEAFF. The CDR3 nucleotides are TGTGCCAGTAGTATTGGGGGATCGGACACTGAAGCTTTCTTT. The chain is built from TRBV19 and TRBJ1-1; D might be TRBD1 (5 bases). Deletions cut 3 bases from V and 3 bases from J, with 11 bases between. The germline V gene encodes CDR1 LNHDA and CDR2 SQIVND (reference sequence). CDR3 size: 14 residues.

This chain uses TRBV29-1 with TRBJ2-2, with 8 bases lining up with TRBD2. CDR1 and CDR2 (germline): SQVTM, ANQGSEA. The CDR3 has 16 amino acids. Trimming cost V 3 bases and J 2 bases; bases outside gene matches: 8. In DNA, the CDR3 is TGCAGCGTTGATGGGCTAGCGGGTTTTAACACCGGGGAGCTGTTTTTT. Its translation is CSVDGLAGFNTGELFF.

The rearrangement uses TRBV6-2 or TRBV6-3 and TRBJ2-2; TRBD2 might be the D (6 bases). This CDR3 is built from 14 residues. Germline V CDR1 and CDR2: MNHEY, SVGEGT. The V end was cut by 6 bases, the J end by 4 bases, with 12 bases between. The CDR3 DNA reads as TGTGCCAGCAGCGGGGGAAAAACCACCGGGGAGCTGTTTTTT. This encodes CASSGGKTTGELFF.

This clonotype was seen just once. The rearrangement uses TRBV30 and TRBJ1-1; D gene unclear. From germline, CDR1 is GTSNPN and CDR2 SVGIG (reference sequence). The CDR3 contains 13 residues. V lost 0 bases, J lost 4 bases, and 9 bases lay in between. As DNA, the CDR3 is TGTGCCTGGAGTGTACAGAGGACCACTGAAGCTTTCTTT. Encoded protein: CAWSVQRTTEAFF.

This clonotype was found many times. V usage is TRBV6-1 and J usage is TRBJ1-1, with 8 nucleotides matching TRBD1. Germline V gene sequence: CDR1 MNHNS, CDR2 SASEGT. This CDR3 comprises 14 residues. Germline trimming cut 5 bases from V and 6 bases from J; bases unmatched to any gene: 8. CDR3 in DNA: TGTGCCAGCAGTCCCCATGGACAGGGCGCTGAAGCTTTCTTT. This encodes CASSPHGQGAEAFF.

This clonotype was recorded at least ten times. V gene TRBV6-1 combines with J gene TRBJ2-1; D gene unclear. V dropped 5 bases and J dropped 0 bases, with 11 bases sitting between them. The CDR3 runs to 15 residues. The germline gives CDR1 MNHNS, CDR2 SASEGT. The CDR3 region has the DNA TGTGCCAGCAGTCCTGACCGGAACTCCTACAATGAGCAGTTCTTC. It is translated as CASSPDRNSYNEQFF.

This clonotype came up a few times. This chain links TRBV20-1 with TRBJ2-3; D is unclear. Trimming took 6 bases from V and 0 from J, leaving 13 bases between them. CDR3 length equals 14 residues. Per the germline V gene, CDR1 is DFQATT and CDR2 is SNEGSKA (reference sequence). The CDR3 sequence: CSAPRVLSTDTQYF. CDR3 DNA: TGCAGTGCACCACGTGTCCTTAGCACAGATACGCAGTATTTT.

This clonotype was recorded many times. This rearrangement joins TRBV19 to TRBJ2-6; D unclear. The CDR3 is 16 residues long. Germline V CDR1 and CDR2: LNHDA, SQIVND (reference sequence). Between the trimmed V and J ends, which lost 6 bases and 4 bases, there was a span of 16 bases. The CDR3 nucleotides are TGTGCCAGTAGCGCCCCAGGTCCTCGAGGGGCCAACGTCCTGACTTTC. The encoded protein is CASSAPGPRGANVLTF.

This clonotype showed up many times. V and J are TRBV6-2 or TRBV6-3 and TRBJ2-7; the D is unclear. Germline CDR1 reads MNHEY; CDR2 reads SVGEGT. The germline V and J ends were trimmed by 3 bases and 2 bases, with 11 bases remaining between them. This CDR3 contains 14 residues. The CDR3 coding sequence is TGTGCCAGCAGTTATGCGGACGGAACCTACGAGCAGTACTTC. Translating it yields CASSYADGTYEQYF.

This clonotype was recorded many times. The chain recombines TRBV6-2 or TRBV6-3 with TRBJ2-5; D possibly corresponds to TRBD1 (6 bases). Germline CDR1 and CDR2: MNHEY and SVGEGT. This CDR3 is 15 amino acids long. Trimming cost V 0 bases and J 6 bases, with 14 bases left between them. CDR3 residues: CASSYSEGGWKTQYF. The CDR3 DNA is TGTGCCAGCAGTTACTCGGAAGGGGGTTGGAAGACCCAGTACTTC.

This clonotype was observed a handful of times. The chain links TRBV25-1 to TRBJ2-3; D is unclear. The germline V gene has CDR1 MGHDK and CDR2 SYGVNS. Trimming left V 8 bases short and J 2 bases short, with 8 bases between. This CDR3 region has 12 residues. The DNA for the CDR3 is TGTGCCAGCCAGGAGCTCACAGATACGCAGTATTTT. Its protein is CASQELTDTQYF.

This clonotype was detected only a few times. The chain links TRBV7-9 to TRBJ2-7, with 7 bases aligning to TRBD2. This CDR3 has 15 residues. V was pared by 1 base and J by 0 bases, with 3 bases of the junction left unmatched. Germline V CDR1 and CDR2: SEHNR, FQNEAQ (reference sequence). Here the CDR3 DNA reads TGTGCCAGCAGCTTAGAAGGCGGGAGCTCCTACGAGCAGTACTTC. This encodes CASSLEGGSSYEQYF.

This clonotype was detected many times. The V and J genes are TRBV7-9 and TRBJ1-4; possibly TRBD1 for D (5 bases). From germline, CDR1 is SEHNR and CDR2 FQNEAQ (reference sequence). V lost 3 bases and J lost 4, with 9 bases in between. CDR3 size: 14 residues. The CDR3: CASSLSDSNEKLFF. CDR3 in DNA: TGTGCCAGCAGCTTGAGTGACAGTAATGAAAAACTGTTTTTT.

This clonotype was counted between two and nine times. Because the CDR3 is missing its conserved closing phenylalanine or tryptophan, this is likely a read error. The chain carries TRBV28 and TRBJ2-7; 8 bases fit TRBD2. Germline CDR1 and CDR2: MDHEN and SYDVKM. This CDR3 contains 15 residues. The ends lost 7 bases at V and 2 bases at J; junction bases unmatched: 10. This CDR3 is CASNGHPSGPYEQYL. The DNA for the CDR3 is TGTGCCAGCAATGGGCACCCTAGCGGGCCCTACGAGCAGTACCTC.

This clonotype was found many times. The chain is built from TRBV18 and TRBJ2-1, with a weak D call TRBD2 (5 bases). The CDR3 is 13 residues long. Germline V gives CDR1 KGHSH, CDR2 LQKENI. Trimming removed 3 bases at V and 7 bases at J, with 10 bases between. As DNA, the CDR3 is TGTGCCAGCTCACCGGGAGCCCGTAATGAGCAGTTCTTC. Translating gives CASSPGARNEQFF.

At least ten counts were recorded for this clonotype. V usage is TRBV9 and J usage is TRBJ1-5, with TRBD1 identical over 12 bases. Trimming cost V 3 bases and J 6 bases; bases outside gene matches: 4. The CDR3 is 15 amino acids. Germline V gene sequence: CDR1 SGDLS, CDR2 YYNGEE. The DNA of the CDR3 is TGTGCCAGCAGCGCGGGACAGGGGGCAGGTCAGCCCCAGCATTTT. This gives the protein CASSAGQGAGQPQHF.

The genes are TRBV15 and TRBJ1-5, with 7 positions matching TRBD1. Germline V gives CDR1 LNHNV, CDR2 YYDKDF (reference sequence). The CDR3 consists of 14 residues. The trim removed 6 bases at V and 5 bases at J, leaving 7 bases unmatched. The CDR3 coding sequence is TGTGCCACCAGGGATGGACAGGTTCATCAGCCCCAGCATTTT. Translation: CATRDGQVHQPQHF.

This sequence joins TRBV28 and TRBJ2-5, with a weak D call TRBD1 (6 bases). V lost 5 bases, J lost 2 bases, and 21 bases lay in between. The CDR3 runs 17 residues. CDR1 and CDR2 from the germline V gene are MDHEN and SYDVKM. DNA of the CDR3: TGTGCCAGCAGTCTAGATTGGTATGGACAGAATCAAGAGACCCAGTACTTC. It codes for CASSLDWYGQNQETQYF.

This clonotype was counted many times. The chain recombines TRBV6-2 or TRBV6-3 with TRBJ1-5; the D is unclear. Trimming stripped 2 bases from V and 5 bases from J, with 4 bases between. The CDR3 is 12 residues long. The germline CDR1 and CDR2 sequences are MNHEY and SVGEGT. The CDR3: CASSYLHQPQHF. CDR3 bases: TGTGCCAGCAGTTACCTGCATCAGCCCCAGCATTTT.

This clonotype was seen only a few times. V is TRBV19 and J is TRBJ2-1, with TRBD1 matching over 8 bases. CDR1 is LNHDA, CDR2 SQIVND, per germline (reference sequence). After removal of 5 bases from V and 7 bases from J, the junction contained 10 bases not matched to a gene. There are 15 residues in the CDR3. The CDR3 protein is CASSHGQGFGNEQFF. CDR3 in DNA: TGTGCCAGTAGTCACGGACAGGGATTCGGGAATGAGCAGTTCTTC. The full variable domain, completed using reference TRBV19 and TRBJ2-1, is DGGITQSPKYLFRKEGQNVTLSCEQNLNHDAMYWYRQDPGQGLRLIYYSQIVNDFQKGDIAEGYSVSREKKESFPLTVTSAQKNPTAFYLCASSHGQGFGNEQFFGPGTRLTVL.

This rearrangement joins TRBV29-1 to TRBJ2-2; tentatively, D is TRBD2 (7 bases). The CDR3 is 13 amino acids. Germline CDR1 is SQVTM and CDR2 is ANQGSEA. V was trimmed by 3 bases and J by 4 bases, leaving 9 bases between them. Written as DNA, the CDR3 is TGCAGCGTTGAGGGGGGGCCCACCGGGGAGCTGTTTTTT. Its translation is CSVEGGPTGELFF.

This clonotype was observed a few times. The chain combines TRBV20-1 with TRBJ1-6, with TRBD1 matching 9 bases. Germline V gene sequence: CDR1 DFQATT, CDR2 SNEGSKA (reference sequence). CDR3 size: 15 residues. V shed 4 bases, J shed 6 bases, and the junction held 7 bases outside the gene matches. The CDR3 region is CSANFADRGNSPLHF. The CDR3 DNA follows: TGCAGTGCTAATTTCGCGGACAGGGGTAATTCACCCCTCCACTTT.

Ten or more counts support this clonotype. The chain uses TRBV18 and TRBJ2-5; TRBD1 matches 7 bases. The CDR3 length is 16 residues. With 3 bases clipped from V and 5 bases from J, the junction kept 12 bases outside the gene matches. Per germline, CDR1 KGHSH and CDR2 LQKENI. CDR3 residues: CASSPLTGTGGETQYF. In DNA, the CDR3 is TGTGCCAGCTCACCCTTGACAGGGACCGGCGGGGAGACCCAGTACTTC.